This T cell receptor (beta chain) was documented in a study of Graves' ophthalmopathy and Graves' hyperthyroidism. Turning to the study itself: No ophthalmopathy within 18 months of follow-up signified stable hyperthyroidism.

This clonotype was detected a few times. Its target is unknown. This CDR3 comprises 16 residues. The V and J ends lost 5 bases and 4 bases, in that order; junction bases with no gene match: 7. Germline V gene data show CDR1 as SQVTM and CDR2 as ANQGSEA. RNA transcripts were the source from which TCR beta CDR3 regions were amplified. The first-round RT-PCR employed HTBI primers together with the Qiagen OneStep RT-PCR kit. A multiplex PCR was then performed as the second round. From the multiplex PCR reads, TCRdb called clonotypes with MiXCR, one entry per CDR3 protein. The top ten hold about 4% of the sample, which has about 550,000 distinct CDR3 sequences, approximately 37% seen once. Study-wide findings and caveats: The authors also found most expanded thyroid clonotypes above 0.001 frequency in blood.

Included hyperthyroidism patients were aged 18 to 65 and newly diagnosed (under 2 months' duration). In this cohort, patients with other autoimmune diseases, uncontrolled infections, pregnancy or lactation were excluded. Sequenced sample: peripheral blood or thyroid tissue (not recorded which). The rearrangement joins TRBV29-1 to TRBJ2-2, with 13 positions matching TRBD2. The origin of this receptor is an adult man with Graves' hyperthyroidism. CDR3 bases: TGCAGCGTTCGGACTAGCGGGAGTGGCGGCACCGGGGAGCTGTTTTTT. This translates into CSVRTSGSGGTGELFF.